The rows below give T cell receptor beta chains drawn from one sample of a study of lymphopenia after photon versus proton radiotherapy. Clones were sequenced by immunoSEQ multiplex PCR, and TCRdb holds only the in-frame ones, with some missing. The sample includes around 64,000 clones, approximately 90% of them seen just once. Sequencing was performed on peripheral blood, taken from a patient treated with proton-based radiotherapy. The receptors stem from an elderly man with esophageal cancer. The CDR3 runs from the conserved cysteine through the conserved F or W. Each record gives: clone size, D gene, V gene, J gene, CDR3 protein, CDR3 DNA. The D gene is left open where the match is weak. Clone size, where shown, is once, few, many, or a class for clones that have expanded.

clone_size: -; d_call: TRBD1; v_call: TRBV6-1; j_call: TRBJ1-1; cdr3_aa: CASSRTGGRGTEAFF; cdr3_nt: TGTGCCAGCAGCCGGACAGGGGGAAGAGGCACTGAAGCTTTCTTT
clone_size: -; d_call: -; v_call: TRBV5-4; j_call: TRBJ2-2; cdr3_aa: CASSRGGHRTNTGELFF; cdr3_nt: TGTGCCAGCAGCCGCGGAGGGCACAGGACGAACACCGGGGAGCTGTTTTTT
clone_size: -; d_call: TRBD2; v_call: TRBV12-5; j_call: TRBJ2-3; cdr3_aa: CASGPGTSGGADTQYF; cdr3_nt: TGTGCTAGTGGTCCAGGGACTAGCGGGGGGGCGGATACGCAGTATTTT
clone_size: -; d_call: TRBD2; v_call: TRBV7-7; j_call: TRBJ2-7; cdr3_aa: CASSASGRAGEQYF; cdr3_nt: TGTGCCAGCAGCGCCAGCGGGAGAGCCGGCGAGCAGTACTTC
clone_size: -; d_call: -; v_call: TRBV5-1; j_call: TRBJ2-3; cdr3_aa: CASSLLGVTITDTQYF; cdr3_nt: TGCGCCAGCAGTCTGCTGGGGGTTACAATTACAGATACGCAGTATTTT
clone_size: -; d_call: TRBD2; v_call: TRBV30; j_call: TRBJ2-3; cdr3_aa: CASRLAGGSTDTQYF; cdr3_nt: TGTGCCTCCCGACTAGCGGGAGGTAGCACAGATACGCAGTATTTT
clone_size: -; d_call: TRBD1; v_call: TRBV5-8; j_call: TRBJ2-3; cdr3_aa: CASSLWALGQGTDTQYF; cdr3_nt: TGTGCCAGCAGCTTGTGGGCGTTGGGACAGGGAACAGATACGCAGTATTTT
clone_size: -; d_call: TRBD2; v_call: TRBV5-5; j_call: TRBJ2-1; cdr3_aa: CASSLAASGISEQFF; cdr3_nt: TGTGCCAGCAGCTTGGCGGCTAGCGGGATTAGCGAGCAGTTCTTC
clone_size: once; d_call: -; v_call: TRBV4-1; j_call: TRBJ1-4; cdr3_aa: CASSQELLQEKLFF; cdr3_nt: TGCGCCAGCAGCCAAGAGTTATTGCAGGAAAAACTGTTTTTT
clone_size: -; d_call: TRBD1; v_call: TRBV6-5; j_call: TRBJ1-6; cdr3_aa: CASRTGRSSPLHF; cdr3_nt: TGTGCCAGTAGGACAGGGAGGAGTTCACCCCTCCACTTT
clone_size: once; d_call: -; v_call: TRBV4-3; j_call: TRBJ2-4; cdr3_aa: CASSQDSRGHGAKNIQYF; cdr3_nt: TGCGCCAGCAGCCAAGATTCCCGGGGGCACGGTGCCAAAAACATTCAGTACTTC
clone_size: -; d_call: -; v_call: TRBV29-1; j_call: TRBJ1-3; cdr3_aa: CSAGGANSGNTIYF; cdr3_nt: TGCAGTGCCGGAGGGGCAAACTCTGGAAACACCATATATTTT
clone_size: many; d_call: -; v_call: TRBV7-2; j_call: TRBJ1-2; cdr3_aa: CASSSTGAPYGYTF; cdr3_nt: TGTGCCAGCAGCTCAACAGGCGCACCCTATGGCTACACCTTC
clone_size: -; d_call: -; v_call: TRBV10-3; j_call: TRBJ1-2; cdr3_aa: CAISSTSGGYTF; cdr3_nt: TGTGCCATCAGCTCCACCTCGGGGGGCTACACCTTC
clone_size: -; d_call: -; v_call: TRBV30; j_call: TRBJ2-6; cdr3_aa: CAWSRPEGANVLTF; cdr3_nt: TGTGCCTGGAGTAGGCCGGAAGGGGCCAACGTCCTGACTTTC
clone_size: -; d_call: TRBD1; v_call: TRBV2; j_call: TRBJ2-7; cdr3_aa: CASRVFGTGPYEQYF; cdr3_nt: TGTGCCAGCAGGGTCTTCGGGACAGGACCTTACGAGCAGTACTTC
clone_size: -; d_call: TRBD2; v_call: TRBV5-1; j_call: TRBJ2-7; cdr3_aa: CASSARSAGVSYEQYF; cdr3_nt: TGCGCCAGCAGCGCCCGATCAGCGGGGGTCTCCTACGAGCAGTACTTC
clone_size: -; d_call: TRBD2; v_call: TRBV14; j_call: TRBJ2-3; cdr3_aa: CASSQELARTDTQYF; cdr3_nt: TGTGCCAGCAGCCAAGAACTAGCGCGCACAGATACGCAGTATTTT
clone_size: -; d_call: -; v_call: TRBV21-1; j_call: TRBJ1-5; cdr3_aa: CASSSPQLELKPQHF; cdr3_nt: TGTGCCAGCAGCAGTCCCCAACTAGAGTTGAAGCCCCAGCATTTT
clone_size: -; d_call: -; v_call: TRBV19; j_call: TRBJ2-5; cdr3_aa: CASSIGAQETQYF; cdr3_nt: TGTGCCAGTAGTATCGGGGCCCAAGAGACCCAGTACTTC
clone_size: few; d_call: -; v_call: TRBV10-1; j_call: TRBJ1-5; cdr3_aa: CASSGQLNQPQHF; cdr3_nt: TGCGCCAGCAGTGGACAGCTCAATCAGCCCCAGCATTTT
clone_size: -; d_call: TRBD2; v_call: TRBV5-4; j_call: TRBJ2-1; cdr3_aa: CASSSLAGGDNEQFF; cdr3_nt: TGTGCCAGCAGCTCGCTAGCGGGGGGCGACAATGAGCAGTTCTTC
clone_size: once; d_call: -; v_call: TRBV4-3; j_call: TRBJ2-3; cdr3_aa: CASSQMREPDTQYF; cdr3_nt: TGCGCCAGCAGCCAAATGCGGGAACCAGATACGCAGTATTTT
clone_size: -; d_call: -; v_call: TRBV9; j_call: TRBJ1-6; cdr3_aa: CASSVHQDNSPLHF; cdr3_nt: TGTGCCAGCAGCGTACACCAGGATAATTCACCCCTCCACTTT
clone_size: -; d_call: TRBD1; v_call: TRBV7-2; j_call: TRBJ1-5; cdr3_aa: CASSPRQGRYSNQPQHF; cdr3_nt: TGTGCCAGCAGCCCGAGACAGGGTCGGTATAGCAATCAGCCCCAGCATTTT
clone_size: -; d_call: TRBD1; v_call: TRBV6-5; j_call: TRBJ2-7; cdr3_aa: CASSLRDRYSYEQYF; cdr3_nt: TGTGCCAGCAGTCTCCGGGACAGGTACTCCTACGAGCAGTACTTC
clone_size: once; d_call: -; v_call: TRBV5-1; j_call: TRBJ2-5; cdr3_aa: CASSLVSPQETQYF; cdr3_nt: TGCGCCAGCAGCTTGGTCAGCCCTCAAGAGACCCAGTACTTC
clone_size: -; d_call: -; v_call: TRBV7-8; j_call: TRBJ2-3; cdr3_aa: CASSFQDPTDTQYF; cdr3_nt: TGTGCCAGCAGCTTTCAAGATCCCACAGATACGCAGTATTTT
clone_size: -; d_call: -; v_call: TRBV5-6; j_call: TRBJ1-3; cdr3_aa: CASSLQVSGNTIYF; cdr3_nt: TGTGCCAGCAGCTTACAGGTTTCAGGAAACACCATATATTTT
clone_size: -; d_call: TRBD1; v_call: TRBV23-1; j_call: TRBJ2-1; cdr3_aa: CASQGETGGARRTYNEQFF; cdr3_nt: TGCGCCAGCCAGGGGGAGACAGGGGGCGCGAGGAGAACCTACAATGAGCAGTTCTTC
clone_size: -; d_call: TRBD1; v_call: TRBV29-1; j_call: TRBJ1-1; cdr3_aa: CSVVGQGAVTEAFF; cdr3_nt: TGCAGCGTTGTTGGACAGGGGGCTGTCACTGAAGCTTTCTTT
clone_size: -; d_call: TRBD2; v_call: TRBV4-3; j_call: TRBJ2-1; cdr3_aa: CASSQDPPSGGSNEQFF; cdr3_nt: TGCGCCAGCAGCCAAGATCCGCCTAGCGGGGGGTCAAATGAGCAGTTCTTC
clone_size: -; d_call: -; v_call: TRBV18; j_call: TRBJ2-3; cdr3_aa: CASSPPTGAGADTQYF; cdr3_nt: TGTGCCAGCTCACCACCTACGGGAGCTGGCGCAGATACGCAGTATTTT
clone_size: -; d_call: -; v_call: TRBV5-8; j_call: TRBJ2-7; cdr3_aa: CASSEQAGSYEQYF; cdr3_nt: TGTGCCAGCAGCGAACAAGCAGGTTCCTACGAGCAGTACTTC
clone_size: -; d_call: -; v_call: TRBV7-2; j_call: TRBJ2-2; cdr3_aa: CASSWGLRSTGELFF; cdr3_nt: TGTGCCAGCAGCTGGGGACTGCGGAGCACCGGGGAGCTGTTTTTT
clone_size: -; d_call: -; v_call: TRBV5-6; j_call: TRBJ2-5; cdr3_aa: CASSLVFSQETQYF; cdr3_nt: TGTGCCAGCAGCTTGGTTTTTTCCCAAGAGACCCAGTACTTC
clone_size: -; d_call: TRBD1; v_call: TRBV11-2; j_call: TRBJ2-6; cdr3_aa: CASSLTPGQGALGANVLTF; cdr3_nt: TGTGCCAGCAGCTTAACTCCGGGACAGGGGGCGTTAGGGGCCAACGTCCTGACTTTC
clone_size: few; d_call: TRBD1; v_call: TRBV6-6; j_call: TRBJ2-5; cdr3_aa: CASTPRQGTETQYF; cdr3_nt: TGTGCCAGCACCCCCCGACAGGGTACAGAGACCCAGTACTTC
clone_size: -; d_call: -; v_call: TRBV6-4; j_call: TRBJ2-3; cdr3_aa: CASSRGRPTDTQYF; cdr3_nt: TGTGCCAGCAGTAGGGGACGCCCAACAGATACGCAGTATTTT
clone_size: -; d_call: -; v_call: TRBV9; j_call: TRBJ2-1; cdr3_aa: CASSPQAGEQFF; cdr3_nt: TGTGCCAGCAGCCCCCAAGCGGGTGAGCAGTTCTTC
clone_size: -; d_call: -; v_call: TRBV7-2; j_call: TRBJ2-3; cdr3_aa: CASSLVGDPSTDTQYF; cdr3_nt: TGTGCCAGCAGCTTAGTAGGGGACCCCAGCACAGATACGCAGTATTTT
clone_size: -; d_call: TRBD1; v_call: TRBV7-3; j_call: TRBJ1-1; cdr3_aa: CASSARQGNTEAFF; cdr3_nt: TGTGCCAGCAGCGCCAGACAGGGGAACACTGAAGCTTTCTTT
clone_size: -; d_call: TRBD2; v_call: TRBV7-3; j_call: TRBJ2-1; cdr3_aa: CASSPSASGGPSSYNEQFF; cdr3_nt: TGTGCCAGCAGCCCAAGCGCTAGCGGGGGCCCTAGCTCCTACAATGAGCAGTTCTTC
clone_size: -; d_call: -; v_call: TRBV5-1; j_call: TRBJ2-7; cdr3_aa: CASSLGPRTYEQYF; cdr3_nt: TGCGCCAGCAGCCTAGGCCCCCGTACCTACGAGCAGTACTTC
clone_size: once; d_call: TRBD2; v_call: TRBV7-6; j_call: TRBJ2-1; cdr3_aa: CASSLRTSGSNEQFF; cdr3_nt: TGTGCCAGCAGCTTAAGGACTAGCGGTAGTAATGAGCAGTTCTTC
clone_size: -; d_call: -; v_call: TRBV9; j_call: TRBJ2-1; cdr3_aa: CASSPPTSKGSSSYNEQFF; cdr3_nt: TGTGCCAGCAGCCCCCCCACTAGTAAAGGGTCAAGCTCCTACAATGAGCAGTTCTTC
clone_size: -; d_call: TRBD2; v_call: TRBV19; j_call: TRBJ2-3; cdr3_aa: CASSIVIITGGGNTQYF; cdr3_nt: TGTGCCAGTAGTATAGTTATCATAACGGGAGGTGGGAATACGCAGTATTTT
clone_size: -; d_call: TRBD2; v_call: TRBV19; j_call: TRBJ2-1; cdr3_aa: CASSIQLAGVHEQFF; cdr3_nt: TGTGCCAGTAGTATTCAACTAGCGGGAGTCCATGAGCAGTTCTTC
clone_size: few; d_call: -; v_call: TRBV15; j_call: TRBJ1-3; cdr3_aa: CATSRGQGDSGNTIYF; cdr3_nt: TGTGCCACCAGCAGAGGTCAGGGTGACTCTGGAAACACCATATATTTT
clone_size: -; d_call: -; v_call: TRBV19; j_call: TRBJ2-4; cdr3_aa: CASSVRQTSWSKNIQYF; cdr3_nt: TGTGCCAGTAGTGTGAGGCAGACCTCGTGGTCCAAAAACATTCAGTACTTC
clone_size: few; d_call: -; v_call: TRBV9; j_call: TRBJ1-1; cdr3_aa: CASSRSTDRHTEAFF; cdr3_nt: TGTGCCAGCAGCCGTTCAACTGACAGGCACACTGAAGCTTTCTTT